The 18 T cell receptor beta chains given below trace back to one sample, sequenced in a study of cytomegalovirus exposure and HLA in healthy donors. The PCR employed 60 Vbeta primers together with 13 Jbeta primers. TCRdb keeps only in-frame clones here, not all; method: immunoSEQ multiplex PCR. This sample's table reports around 45,000 clones. The sequencing input was PBMCs. These receptor sequences come from a woman between 25 and 40 years old in good health and CMV-seronegative.

This chain connects TRBV4-3 to TRBJ1-1, with D possibly being TRBD1 (6 bases). The CDR3 is 14 amino acids. Germline-derived CDR1 and CDR2 are LGHNA and YSLEER. Trimming pared 0 bases from V and 5 bases from J, leaving 10 bases between. The CDR3: CASSQERGGTEAFF. CDR3 DNA: TGCGCCAGCAGCCAAGAAAGGGGGGGGACTGAAGCTTTCTTT.

This CDR3 is CASSGKGAPTDTQYF. Written as DNA, the CDR3 is TGCGCCAGCAGTGGTAAGGGGGCGCCGACAGATACGCAGTATTTT. The chain employs TRBV5-1 and TRBJ2-3, with 7 bases that match TRBD1. Germline assignment: CDR1 SGHRS and CDR2 YFSETQ. The ends lost 5 bases at V and 3 bases at J; junction bases unmatched: 9. This CDR3 is 15 amino acids long.

The chain links TRBV7-2 to TRBJ2-5; a weak D match, TRBD2 (6 bases). V was clipped by 2 bases and J by 4 bases, with 11 bases between them. Per germline, CDR1 SGHTA and CDR2 FQGNSA. This CDR3 is built from 14 residues. CDR3 in DNA: TGTGCCAGCAGCTTATACGGGAGTGGAGAGACCCAGTACTTC. Translating it yields CASSLYGSGETQYF.

The chain is built from TRBV2 and TRBJ1-5, with D tentatively TRBD1 (6 bases). Looked up from germline, CDR1 is SNHLY and CDR2 is FYNNEI. V lost 5 bases and J 6 bases, leaving 11 bases between the germline ends. The CDR3 consists of 13 residues. In nucleotides, the CDR3 is TGTGCCAGCAGTAGGGGGTGGGCTCAGCCCCAGCATTTT. Translation gives CASSRGWAQPQHF.

This chain connects TRBV5-8 to TRBJ2-5, with D tentatively TRBD2 (6 bases). The CDR3 length is 13 residues. V was trimmed by 3 bases and J by 3 bases, leaving 9 bases between them. Germline CDR1 reads SGHTS; CDR2 reads YDEGEE. For the CDR3, the DNA is TGTGCCAGCAGCTCGCGGGGAGAAGAGACCCAGTACTTC. Its protein product is CASSSRGEETQYF.

J is TRBJ2-3 and V is TRBV19, with 7 bases that match TRBD2. The CDR3 contains 14 residues. With V trimmed by 6 bases and J by 8 bases, 11 bases remained unmatched. CDR1 is LNHDA and CDR2 is SQIVND in the germline V gene (reference sequence). The CDR3 protein is CASRPQITSVTQYF. In nucleotides, the CDR3 is TGTGCCAGTAGACCCCAAATCACTAGCGTTACGCAGTATTTT.

This chain joins TRBV4-1 and TRBJ1-4; D uncertain. This CDR3 spans 13 amino acids. The germline CDR1 and CDR2 sequences are MGHRA and YSYEKL. V dropped 0 bases and J dropped 6 bases, with 5 bases sitting between them. CDR3 nucleotide sequence: TGCGCCAGCAGCCAAGACCCCGATGAAAAACTGTTTTTT. Translated: CASSQDPDEKLFF.

The rearrangement uses TRBV18 and TRBJ2-7; D possibly corresponds to TRBD2 (6 bases). This CDR3 region has 14 residues. V shed 4 bases and J shed 6 bases, with 16 bases lying between them. Germline loops: CDR1 KGHSH, CDR2 LQKENI. This chain's CDR3 is CASSQGLSYGEQYF. CDR3 nucleotides: TGTGCCAGCTCACAGGGACTTTCGTACGGCGAGCAGTACTTC.

The rearrangement uses TRBV28 and TRBJ1-5; 9 bases map to TRBD1. The CDR3 has 13 residues. The ends lost 8 bases at V and 5 bases at J; junction bases unmatched: 4. Germline CDR1 reads MDHEN; CDR2 reads SYDVKM. The CDR3 loop reads CASGDRVYQPQHF. DNA of the CDR3: TGTGCCAGCGGGGACAGGGTGTATCAGCCCCAGCATTTT.

This rearrangement joins TRBV4-1 to TRBJ1-2; a possible D gene is TRBD1 (6 bases). CDR3 length: 14 residues. V was trimmed by 3 bases and J by 2 bases, leaving 10 bases between them. Germline V gene lookup returns CDR1 MGHRA and CDR2 YSYEKL. CDR3 region: CASSQLQGNYGYTF. The CDR3 bases are TGCGCCAGCAGCCAGTTACAGGGCAACTATGGCTACACCTTC.

This rearrangement joins TRBV29-1 to TRBJ1-1, with 7 bases fitting TRBD1. This CDR3 has 12 amino acids. With 7 bases clipped from V and 6 bases from J, the junction kept 8 bases outside the gene matches. In germline, CDR1 is SQVTM, CDR2 ANQGSEA. The CDR3 loop is CSAIQGWAEAFF. Written as DNA, the CDR3 is TGCAGCGCCATACAGGGGTGGGCTGAAGCTTTCTTT. Full variable domain (outside the CDR3, taken from reference TRBV29-1 and TRBJ1-1): SAVISQKPSRDICQRGTSLTIQCQVDSQVTMMFWYRQQPGQSLTLIATANQGSEATYESGFVIDKFPISRPNLTFSTLTVSNMSPEDSSIYLCSAIQGWAEAFFGQGTRLTVV.

The gene calls are TRBV2 and TRBJ1-4; 8 positions agree with TRBD1. This CDR3 comprises 12 residues. Trimming at V came to 4 bases and at J to 15 bases, leaving 7 bases not matched to a gene. In germline, CDR1 is SNHLY, CDR2 FYNNEI. The CDR3 is CASSGPGTGLFF. In DNA, the CDR3 is TGTGCCAGCAGTGGCCCCGGGACAGGTTTGTTTTTT.

The gene calls are TRBV6-1 and TRBJ2-7; D unresolved. The CDR3 is made up of 14 amino acids. CDR1 and CDR2 from the germline V gene are MNHNS and SASEGT. V was cut by 1 base and J by 2 bases, with 9 bases left in between. DNA of the CDR3: TGTGCCAGCAGTGAAGGGCAGGCACCCTACGAGCAGTACTTC. This translates into CASSEGQAPYEQYF.

This chain uses TRBV18 with TRBJ2-5; 13 nucleotides match TRBD2. The CDR3 extends over 15 amino acids. CDR1 and CDR2 from the germline V gene are KGHSH and LQKENI. J lost 4 bases, V lost 6 bases, and 5 bases had no gene match. In nucleotides, the CDR3 is TGTGCCAGCTCCTACGGGACTAGCGGGATAGAGACCCAGTACTTC. Translating gives CASSYGTSGIETQYF.

This chain links TRBV13 with TRBJ2-1; D remains unclear. Trimming shortened V by 5 bases and J by 1 base, and 12 bases separated the two germline ends. The germline V gene has CDR1 PRHDT and CDR2 FYEKMQ (reference sequence). The CDR3 is made up of 15 amino acids. This CDR3 reads CASSLDRGSYNEQFF. CDR3 in DNA: TGTGCCAGCAGCCTCGATAGAGGATCCTACAATGAGCAGTTCTTC.

The rearrangement joins TRBV9 to TRBJ1-3; D is unresolved. V lost 0 bases, J lost 2 bases, and 12 bases lay in between. Germline CDR1 is SGDLS and CDR2 is YYNGEE. The CDR3 has 16 amino acids. The CDR3 protein is CASSVDDGGPGNTIYF. CDR3 nucleotides: TGTGCCAGCAGCGTAGATGACGGAGGGCCTGGAAACACCATATATTTT.

The V call is TRBV19, the J call TRBJ1-5; D call uncertain. The germline gives CDR1 LNHDA, CDR2 SQIVND (reference sequence). V lost 6 bases and J lost 4, with 13 bases in between. This CDR3 has 14 amino acids. The CDR3 loop reads CASSPETPNQPQHF. CDR3 sequence (DNA): TGTGCCAGTAGCCCCGAGACACCGAATCAGCCCCAGCATTTT. Full variable domain (outside the CDR3, taken from reference TRBV19 and TRBJ1-5): DGGITQSPKYLFRKEGQNVTLSCEQNLNHDAMYWYRQDPGQGLRLIYYSQIVNDFQKGDIAEGYSVSREKKESFPLTVTSAQKNPTAFYLCASSPETPNQPQHFGDGTRLSIL.

This chain connects TRBV5-1 to TRBJ2-7; 8 positions match TRBD2. This CDR3 has 18 amino acids. Germline CDR1 SGHRS, CDR2 YFSETQ. Losses at the gene ends were 0 bases for V and 4 bases for J; bases not matched to a gene: 15. This chain's CDR3 is CASSLGRSGTRVPYEQYF. The DNA for the CDR3 is TGCGCCAGCAGCTTGGGCCGATCCGGGACTAGAGTTCCTTACGAGCAGTACTTC.